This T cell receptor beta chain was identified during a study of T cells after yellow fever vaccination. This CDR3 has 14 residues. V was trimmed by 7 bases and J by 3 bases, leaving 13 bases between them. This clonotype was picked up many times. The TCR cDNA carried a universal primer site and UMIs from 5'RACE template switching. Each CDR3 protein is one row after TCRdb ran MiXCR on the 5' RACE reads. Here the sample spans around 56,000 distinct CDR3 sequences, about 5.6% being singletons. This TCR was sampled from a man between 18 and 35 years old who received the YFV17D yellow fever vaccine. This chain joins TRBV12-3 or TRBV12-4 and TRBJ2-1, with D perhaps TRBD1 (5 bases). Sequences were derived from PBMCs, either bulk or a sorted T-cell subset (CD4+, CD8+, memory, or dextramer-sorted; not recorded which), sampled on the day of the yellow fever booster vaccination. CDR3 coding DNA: TGTGCCAGCACCCATGGACACGACTACAATGAGCAGTTCTTC. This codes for CASTHGHDYNEQFF.